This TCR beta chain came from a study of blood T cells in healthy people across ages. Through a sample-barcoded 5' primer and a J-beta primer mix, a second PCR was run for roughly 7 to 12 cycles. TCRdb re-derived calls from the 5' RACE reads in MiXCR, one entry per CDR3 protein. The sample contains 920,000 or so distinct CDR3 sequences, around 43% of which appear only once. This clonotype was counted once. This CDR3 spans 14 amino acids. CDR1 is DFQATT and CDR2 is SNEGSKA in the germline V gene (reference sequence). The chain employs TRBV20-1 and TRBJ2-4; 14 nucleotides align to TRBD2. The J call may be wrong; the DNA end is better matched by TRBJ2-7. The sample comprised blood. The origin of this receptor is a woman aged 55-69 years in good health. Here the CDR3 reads CSASGLAGGSEQYF. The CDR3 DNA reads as TGCAGTGCTTCCGGACTAGCGGGAGGCTCCGAGCAGTACTTC.